This entry features one TCR beta chain sequence. Its specificity is not known. The data belong to a study of chemoradiotherapy in HPV16-positive cancers. Study-wide results and limits: Only two HPV16-positive patients supplied the functional HPV-specificity definition. Candidate HPV-specific clones and E7-related TCR motifs grew in tumor during treatment. For HPV16-positive patients, expanding HPV-responsive T cells associated with longer recurrence-free survival.

Clones were sequenced by immunoSEQ multiplex PCR, and TCRdb holds only the in-frame ones, with some missing. The table shows some 30,000 clones, with about 88% occurring only once. The length of the CDR3 is 15 residues. Trimming left V 10 bases short and J 1 base short, with 16 bases between. Germline loops: CDR1 ENHRY, CDR2 SYGVKD. The material was blood, obtained from a patient who underwent chemoradiotherapy. The chain joins TRBV10-3 to TRBJ2-2; D possibly corresponds to TRBD1 (6 bases). This TCR was sampled from a human donor with HPV-associated anogenital cancer. CDR3 sequence: CATAPLTGNTGELFF. Here the CDR3 DNA reads TGTGCCACCGCGCCCCTGACAGGGAACACCGGGGAGCTGTTTTTT.